The rows below give T cell receptor beta chains drawn from one sample of a study of blood T cell repertoires in COVID-19. Only in-frame clones appear in the TCRdb table, and some are missing; sequencing was by immunoSEQ multiplex PCR. The table has 250,000 to 350,000 clones, approximately 86% seen once. Material: peripheral blood. Receptors were obtained from a woman aged 45 to 65 with active or convalescent COVID-19. The CDR3 runs from the conserved cysteine through the conserved F or W. Each record gives: V gene, clone size, J gene, D gene, CDR3 length, CDR3 DNA, CDR3 protein. A D gene is named only where the DNA matches it firmly. Rows give clone size only sometimes, using once, few, many, or a class for an expanded clone.

>TRBV12-3/TRBV12-4|-|TRBJ1-1|-|13
TGTGCCAGCAGTTTAGCGTACGGGACTGAAGCTTTCTTT
CASSLAYGTEAFF
>TRBV2|few|TRBJ2-3|-|14
TGTGCCAGCGGCCCACAGTTTCTCACAGATACGCAGTATTTT
CASGPQFLTDTQYF
>TRBV15|-|TRBJ2-5|TRBD2|16
TGTGCCACCAGCCCGCGGACTAGCGGGGCCGCGGAGACCCAGTACTTC
CATSPRTSGAAETQYF
>TRBV25-1|-|TRBJ1-1|TRBD1|13
TGTGCCAGCAGTGAACCAGGGGGGACTGAAGCTTTCTTT
CASSEPGGTEAFF
>TRBV7-9|-|TRBJ1-2|TRBD1|17
TGTGCCAGCAGCTTACGAAACCCCGGGACAGTGAACTATGGCTACACCTTC
CASSLRNPGTVNYGYTF
>TRBV19|-|TRBJ2-5|-|15
TGTGCCAGTAGTCCAAGGGGTATTTACCAAGAGACCCAGTACTTC
CASSPRGIYQETQYF
>TRBV14|-|TRBJ2-1|TRBD2|17
TGTGCCAGCAGCTTATACACCGGGACTAGCGGGATCGATGAGCAGTTCTTC
CASSLYTGTSGIDEQFF
>TRBV18|-|TRBJ1-1|-|15
TGTGCCAGCTCACTATATTCCGGGCGGGACACTGAAGCTTTCTTT
CASSLYSGRDTEAFF
>TRBV28|-|TRBJ1-5|-|17
TGTGCCAGCAGTTTTGGGGGACTCGGGGTTAGCAATCAGCCCCAGCATTTT
CASSFGGLGVSNQPQHF
>TRBV20-1|-|TRBJ1-6|-|14
TGCAGTGCTAGTCGTAGACAGACCAATTCACCCCTCCACTTT
CSASRRQTNSPLHF
>TRBV7-9|-|TRBJ2-1|-|11
TGTGCCAGCAGCCCCCACTATGAGCAGTTCTTC
CASSPHYEQFF
>TRBV30|-|TRBJ2-7|-|15
TGTGCCTGGAGTAATCCGGGACACTACTCCTACGAGCAGTACTTC
CAWSNPGHYSYEQYF
>TRBV5-6|-|TRBJ2-5|-|17
TGTGCCAGCAGCTTGGGGTATGCCGGGGTTCCCCAAGAGACCCAGTACTTC
CASSLGYAGVPQETQYF
>TRBV5-1|few|TRBJ1-2|TRBD1|15
TGCGCCAGCAGCTCCGGACAGGGGGCCAGCTATGGCTACACCTTC
CASSSGQGASYGYTF
>TRBV11-2|-|TRBJ2-3|TRBD1|13
TGTGCCAGCGACTACACAGGGGGAAATACGCAGTATTTT
CASDYTGGNTQYF
>TRBV19|-|TRBJ1-4|-|16
TGTGCCAGTATGGGGGACTCCCCGTTATATAATGAAAAACTGTTTTTT
CASMGDSPLYNEKLFF
>TRBV5-8|-|TRBJ1-2|TRBD1|16
TGTGCCAGCAGCTTCAGACAGGGCCTCTCGGCGCAGGGCTACACCTTC
CASSFRQGLSAQGYTF
>TRBV28|-|TRBJ1-5|-|11
TGTGCCAGCAGTTTAGAGTCGGCCCAGCATTTT
CASSLESAQHF
>TRBV28|once|TRBJ2-5|-|13
TGTGCCAGCAGTTCCGGGACTTTAGAGACCCAGTACTTC
CASSSGTLETQYF
>TRBV15|-|TRBJ2-1|TRBD1|20
TGTGCCACCAGCCTCCGAGGGGGCGCGGACAGACACAGGACGGACAATGAGCAGTTCTTC
CATSLRGGADRHRTDNEQFF
>TRBV6-5|many|TRBJ1-5|TRBD1|14
TGTGCCAGCAGGGGGACAGGGGGCAATCAGCCCCAGCATTTT
CASRGTGGNQPQHF
>TRBV2|-|TRBJ2-4|-|14
TGTGCCAGCAGGGACACCGAAGCCAAAAACATTCAGTACTTC
CASRDTEAKNIQYF
>TRBV6-5|-|TRBJ2-3|TRBD1|12
TGTGCCAGCGCCGAGGGGGCCCCGACGCAGTATTTT
CASAEGAPTQYF
>TRBV27|-|TRBJ2-1|TRBD2|14
TGTGCCAGCAAAACCGGGACTAACTACAATGAGCAGTTCTTC
CASKTGTNYNEQFF
>TRBV11-2|-|TRBJ2-3|TRBD2|19
TGTGCCAGCAGCTTAGATACGGCGAGAGCGGGGGGGGGACGAGATACGCAGTATTTT
CASSLDTARAGGGRDTQYF
>TRBV6-2/TRBV6-3|-|TRBJ2-3|TRBD2|18
TGTGCCAGCAGCCCGGGACTAGCGGGAGTTTCCCACCCAGATACGCAGTATTTT
CASSPGLAGVSHPDTQYF
>TRBV15|-|TRBJ1-1|-|15
TGTGCCACCAGCAGAGATTGGGCCTTCGCCACTGAAGCTTTCTTT
CATSRDWAFATEAFF
>TRBV27|-|TRBJ2-5|-|14
TGTGCCAGCAGTTCTAGGGGGTACTGGGAGACCCAGTACTTC
CASSSRGYWETQYF
>TRBV13|-|TRBJ2-6|TRBD1|18
TGTGCCAGCAGCTTTAACAGGGGGCCATTCTCTGGGGCCAACGTCCTGACTTTC
CASSFNRGPFSGANVLTF
>TRBV14|-|TRBJ2-1|-|20
TGTGCCAGCAGCCAAGACAGCAGGGGCGCAAACTCGTGGGATTACAATGAGCAGTTCTTC
CASSQDSRGANSWDYNEQFF
>TRBV19|-|TRBJ2-5|-|17
TGTGCCAGTAGTATAGATCTAGCCATACAGGGCCAAGAGACCCAGTACTTC
CASSIDLAIQGQETQYF
>TRBV27|once|TRBJ1-5|-|12
TGTGCCAGCAAGGGGGGGGGTCAGCCCCAGCATTTT
CASKGGGQPQHF
>TRBV18|-|TRBJ2-1|TRBD2|15
TGTGCCAGCCGAAATAGCGGGAGCTCCTACAATGAGCAGTTCTTC
CASRNSGSSYNEQFF
>TRBV4-1|-|TRBJ1-3|TRBD1|15
TGCGCCAGCAGTCGGGACAGGGGGTCAGGAAACACCATATATTTT
CASSRDRGSGNTIYF
>TRBV19|-|TRBJ1-4|-|14
TGTGCCACCACAACCGGGGGGTCGGGAGAAAAACTGTTTTTT
CATTTGGSGEKLFF
>TRBV21-1|few|TRBJ2-5|-|21
TGTGCCAGCAGCCCAGGGTCACGAGGTCCCAGGGGGCGCGGATTCCCAGAGACCCAGTACTTC
CASSPGSRGPRGRGFPETQYF
>TRBV4-1|-|TRBJ2-1|-|15
TGCGCCAGCAGCCAAGAAGTGACTAGGTACAATGAGCAGTTCTTC
CASSQEVTRYNEQFF
>TRBV28|few|TRBJ2-1|TRBD2|16
TGTGCCAGCAGTTTAGGGGCGGGAGGCCCTTACAATGAGCAGTTCTTC
CASSLGAGGPYNEQFF
>TRBV7-2|-|TRBJ2-2|TRBD1|16
TGTGCCAGCAGAAAAACAGGGGCCTGGAACACCGGGGAGCTGTTTTTT
CASRKTGAWNTGELFF
>TRBV30|-|TRBJ2-7|-|14
TGTGCCTGGAGACGGGAAAGCGGAACCTACGAGCAGTACTTC
CAWRRESGTYEQYF
>TRBV27|-|TRBJ2-2|-|14
TGTGCCAGCAGATCAACCGGGGGTGCCGGGGAGCTGTTTTTT
CASRSTGGAGELFF
>TRBV21-1|-|TRBJ2-1|-|15
TGTGCCAGCAGCCGACTAGCGGGAGGGCCTGGTGAGCAGTTCTTC
CASSRLAGGPGEQFF
>TRBV10-3|-|TRBJ2-1|-|16
TGTGCCATCAGTGAGTTGTCGGGAAGCTCCTACAATGAGCAGTTCTTC
CAISELSGSSYNEQFF
>TRBV2|many|TRBJ2-1|TRBD2|14
TGTGCCAGCAGAGCCGGGACTAGCGTCGGTGAGCAGTTCTTC
CASRAGTSVGEQFF
>TRBV4-1|once|TRBJ2-1|TRBD2|16
TGCGCCAGCAGCCACGGGAGGTCTCCTTCCTACAATGAGCAGTTCTTC
CASSHGRSPSYNEQFF
>TRBV6-1|-|TRBJ1-1|-|15
TGTGCCAGCAGTGAGGGGACTACAGCGAACACTGAAGCTTTCTTT
CASSEGTTANTEAFF
>TRBV18|-|TRBJ2-6|TRBD1|14
TGTGCCAGCTACGGACAGGCCGGGGCCAACGTCCTGACTTTC
CASYGQAGANVLTF
>TRBV25-1|-|TRBJ1-2|TRBD1|15
TGTGCCAGCAGTTCTCAGGGGGCCCCTAACTATGGCTACACCTTC
CASSSQGAPNYGYTF
>TRBV18|-|TRBJ1-2|-|13
TGTGCCAGCTCGGCCGGGGTTAGCTATGGCTACACCTTC
CASSAGVSYGYTF
>TRBV2|-|TRBJ1-2|-|11
TGTGCCAGCAGGACAGGTTATGGCTACACCTTC
CASRTGYGYTF
>TRBV28|-|TRBJ2-3|TRBD2|16
TGTGCCAGCAGCCGGGGACTAGCGAGAGGCCCAGATACGCAGTATTTT
CASSRGLARGPDTQYF
>TRBV18|-|TRBJ1-2|TRBD1|18
TGTGCCAGCTCACCAAGGCCCGCGACAGGGGGCCCTAACTATGGCTACACCTTC
CASSPRPATGGPNYGYTF
>TRBV18|-|TRBJ1-1|-|14
TGTGCCAGCTCACCTCGGGACATTTACACTGAAGCTTTCTTT
CASSPRDIYTEAFF
>TRBV12-3/TRBV12-4|-|TRBJ1-2|-|13
TGTGCCAGCAGTTTAGACAGAAGCTATGGCTACACCTTC
CASSLDRSYGYTF
>TRBV2|-|TRBJ2-1|-|15
TGTGCCAGCATTTCGGGGGTCGGGGGCTACAATGAGCAGTTCTTC
CASISGVGGYNEQFF
>TRBV18|-|TRBJ2-3|TRBD2|18
TGTGCCAGCTCACCGACGGCTAGCGGATCCCCGGGCACAGATACGCAGTATTTT
CASSPTASGSPGTDTQYF